The sample holds one count of the clone carrying this TCR beta chain. The CDR3 loop spans 15 amino acids. CDR1 is MNHEY and CDR2 is SVGAGI in the germline V gene. Trimming pared 6 bases from V and 0 bases from J, leaving 15 bases between. This sample is drawn from a study of cytomegalovirus exposure and HLA in healthy donors. Sequencing was performed with immunoSEQ multiplex PCR; in TCRdb, only in-frame clones are kept and a portion is missing. This sample has some 240,000 clones; approximately 87% occur once, and the top ten carry roughly 5.5%. This clonotype was obtained from a woman aged 18 to 35 in good health and CMV-seronegative. The source material was PBMCs. This chain uses TRBV6-5 with TRBJ2-7; D gene uncertain. The CDR3 here is CASSRPHGSSYEQYF. For the CDR3, the DNA is TGTGCCAGCAGCCGCCCCCACGGAAGCTCCTACGAGCAGTACTTC.